The T cell receptor (beta chain) under discussion was sequenced for a study of blood T cells in healthy people across ages. This clonotype turned up a few times. Between the trimmed V and J ends, which lost 6 bases and 7 bases, there was a span of 13 bases. Germline loops: CDR1 MDHEN, CDR2 SYDVKM. The CDR3 sequence is 13 residues long. A sample-barcoded 5' primer and a J-beta primer mix were used in a second PCR of roughly 7 to 11 cycles. A template-switch adaptor that had 12 random nucleotides put a tag on each cDNA molecule. Each CDR3 protein is one row after TCRdb ran MiXCR on the 5' RACE reads. The table has about a million distinct CDR3 sequences, roughly 51% seen once; the top ten hold 20% to 25%.

The rearrangement uses TRBV28 and TRBJ2-1; D possibly uses TRBD1 or TRBD2 (5 bases each). The clonotype comes from a woman aged 60-70 years in good health. Sample: blood. The CDR3 reads CASRKGEGNEQFF. CDR3 DNA: TGTGCCAGCAGGAAGGGAGAGGGGAATGAGCAGTTCTTC.